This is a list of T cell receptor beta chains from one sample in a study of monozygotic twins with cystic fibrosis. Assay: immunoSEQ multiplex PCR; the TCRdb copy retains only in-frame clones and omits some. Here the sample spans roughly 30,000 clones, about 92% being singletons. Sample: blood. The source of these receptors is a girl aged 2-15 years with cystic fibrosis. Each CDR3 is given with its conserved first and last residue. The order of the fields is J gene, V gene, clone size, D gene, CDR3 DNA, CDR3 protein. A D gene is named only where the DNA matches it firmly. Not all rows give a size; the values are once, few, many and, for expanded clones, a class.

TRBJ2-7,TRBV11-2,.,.,TGTGCCAGCAGCTCACGACCGAGGTCCTACGAGCAGTACTTC,CASSSRPRSYEQYF
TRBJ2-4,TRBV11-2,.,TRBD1,TGTGCCAGCAGCACCCGGACAGGGGAAAACATTCAGTACTTC,CASSTRTGENIQYF
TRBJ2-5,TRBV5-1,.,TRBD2,TGCGCCAGCAGCTTGAGTGGGGGACTAGCGGTGTTCGAAACCCAGTACTTC,CASSLSGGLAVFETQYF
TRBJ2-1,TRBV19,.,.,TGTGCCAGTAAGAGCGACCTCTCCTACAATGAGCAGTTCTTC,CASKSDLSYNEQFF
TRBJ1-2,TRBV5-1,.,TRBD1,TGCGCCAGCAGCTTTGTAGGGGGCCTTGGCTACACCTTC,CASSFVGGLGYTF
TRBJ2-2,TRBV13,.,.,TGTGCCAGCAGCTTAAGTGCGGGGGCCAACACCGGGGAGCTGTTTTTT,CASSLSAGANTGELFF
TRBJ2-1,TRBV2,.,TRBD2,TGTGCCAGCTCCGAACTAGCGGGGCTATTCCAAGACAATGAGCAGTTCTTC,CASSELAGLFQDNEQFF
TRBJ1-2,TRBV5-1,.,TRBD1,TGCGCCCCCATCCTCGGACAGGGTCATGGCTACACCTTC,CAPILGQGHGYTF
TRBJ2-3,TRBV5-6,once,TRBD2,TGTGCCAGCAGCGACACCATGGGACTAGCGGGAGGACAACGGGATACGCAGTATTTT,CASSDTMGLAGGQRDTQYF
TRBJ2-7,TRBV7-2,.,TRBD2,TGTGCCAGCAGCCCTAGCTCTACTAGCGGGGGATCCTACGAGCAGTACTTC,CASSPSSTSGGSYEQYF
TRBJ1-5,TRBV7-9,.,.,TGTGCCAGCAGCTTAGCCGGGGATAATCAGCCCCAGCATTTT,CASSLAGDNQPQHF
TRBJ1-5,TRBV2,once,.,TGTGCCAGTACCAAGGAGAGCAATCAGCCCCAGCATTTT,CASTKESNQPQHF
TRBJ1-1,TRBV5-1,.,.,TGCGCCAGCAGCTTGGTGGGGGCTAGAAGCGCTGAAGCTTTCTTT,CASSLVGARSAEAFF
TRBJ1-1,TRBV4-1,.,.,TGCGCCAGCAGCCATGGAATAGCGGACACTGAAGCTTTCTTT,CASSHGIADTEAFF
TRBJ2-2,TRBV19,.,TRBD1,TGTGCCAGTAGCACCGGGACAGGGGCCACCGGGGAGCTGTTTTTT,CASSTGTGATGELFF
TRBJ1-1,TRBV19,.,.,TGTGCCAGCCTCCAGGGTGAAGCTTTCTTT,CASLQGEAFF
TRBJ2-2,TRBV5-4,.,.,TGTGCCAGCAGTTCGGACAGTCTCCTCACCGGGGAGCTGTTTTTT,CASSSDSLLTGELFF
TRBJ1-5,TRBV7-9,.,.,TGTGCCAGCAGCTTAGTTTCCGGGACTAGCAATCAGCCCCAGCATTTT,CASSLVSGTSNQPQHF
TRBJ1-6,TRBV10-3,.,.,TGTGCCATCAGTGAGTCAGGGTGGCCGACATATCCCCATTCACCCCTCCACTTT,CAISESGWPTYPHSPLHF
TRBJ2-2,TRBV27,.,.,TGTGCCAGCAGTCTCGGGACGAACACCGGGGAGCTGTTTTTT,CASSLGTNTGELFF
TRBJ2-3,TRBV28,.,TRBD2,TGTGCCAGCAGTTTAGCGGGAGGGCCAACAGATACGCAGTATTTT,CASSLAGGPTDTQYF
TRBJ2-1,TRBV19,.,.,TGTGCCAGTAGTATAGTAGGGATGTCCTACAATGAGCAGTTCTTC,CASSIVGMSYNEQFF
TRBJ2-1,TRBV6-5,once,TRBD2,TGTGCCAGCAGTTACTCAAGCGGGGGCCCCTACAATGAGCAGTTCTTC,CASSYSSGGPYNEQFF
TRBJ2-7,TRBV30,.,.,TGTGCCTGGAGTCTGGGGGCCGGCGAGCAGTACTTC,CAWSLGAGEQYF
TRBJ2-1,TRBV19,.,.,TGTGCCAGTAGTATAGCCCGACCCCCGGGACTCCGTTTTAGTGAGCAGTTCTTC,CASSIARPPGLRFSEQFF
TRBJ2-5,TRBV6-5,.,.,TGTGCCAGCAGTACGCAAGAGCCGCAAGAGACCCAGTACTTC,CASSTQEPQETQYF
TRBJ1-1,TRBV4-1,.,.,TGCGCCAGCAGCCATCTACCGTCCCGTCGATACATGAACACTGAAGCTTTCTTT,CASSHLPSRRYMNTEAFF
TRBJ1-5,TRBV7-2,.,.,TGTGCCAGCAGCTTAGCGGGGGACACCAATCAGCCCCAGCATTTT,CASSLAGDTNQPQHF
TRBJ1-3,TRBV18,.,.,TGTGCCAGCTCACCAAGTGATAGGGGCTCTGGAAACACCATATATTTT,CASSPSDRGSGNTIYF
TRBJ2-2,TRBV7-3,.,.,TGTGCCAGCAGCTCTCCTGGGGACACCGGGGAGCTGTTTTTT,CASSSPGDTGELFF
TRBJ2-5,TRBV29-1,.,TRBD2,TGCAGCGTTAGACTAGCGGGACGAGAGACCCAGTACTTC,CSVRLAGRETQYF
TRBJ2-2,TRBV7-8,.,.,TGTGCCAGCAGCTTATGGGACCTTCGAAACACCGGGGAGCTGTTTTTT,CASSLWDLRNTGELFF
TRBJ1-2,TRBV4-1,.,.,TGCGCCAGCAGCCAAGGGACGGGGGCAGCTACCCATGGCTACACCTTC,CASSQGTGAATHGYTF
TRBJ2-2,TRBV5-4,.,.,TGTGCCAGCAGCGATCCTGACGATACAGGGAACCATCCAACCCCCGGGGAGCTGTTTTTT,CASSDPDDTGNHPTPGELFF
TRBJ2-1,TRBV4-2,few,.,TGTGCCAGCAGCCAAGATCTGAGCAATGAGCAGTTCTTC,CASSQDLSNEQFF
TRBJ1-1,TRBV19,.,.,TGTGCCAGTAATAGTCCGCCAAACACTGAAGCTTTCTTT,CASNSPPNTEAFF
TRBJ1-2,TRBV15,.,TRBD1,TGTGCCACCAGCAGCCGGGACAGAGATTTCTATGGCTACACCTTC,CATSSRDRDFYGYTF
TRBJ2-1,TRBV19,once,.,TGTGCCAGTAGCTTATCCCGCCCGAAGGGCCGCTCCTACAATGAGCAGTTCTTC,CASSLSRPKGRSYNEQFF
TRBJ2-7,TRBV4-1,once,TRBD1,TGCGCCAGCAGCGGGGAAGCGAGGGACAGGGGTTACGAGCAGTACTTC,CASSGEARDRGYEQYF
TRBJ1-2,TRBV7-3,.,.,TGTGCCAGCAGCCTTTACCGACAGGCCGGTGGCTACACCTTC,CASSLYRQAGGYTF
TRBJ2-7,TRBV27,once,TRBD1,TGTGCCAGCAGTTGGACAGGGAAGTACGAGCAGTACTTC,CASSWTGKYEQYF
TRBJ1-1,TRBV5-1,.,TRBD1,TGCGCCAGCAGCTGGGACAGGGGGCGGCGTGAAGCTTTCTTT,CASSWDRGRREAFF
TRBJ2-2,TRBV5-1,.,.,TGCGCCAGCAGCTTGGAGCTAGCGTTCACCGGGGAGCTGTTTTTT,CASSLELAFTGELFF
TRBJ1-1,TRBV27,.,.,TGTGCCAGCAGTTTAAGTTCGATGAACACTGAAGCTTTCTTT,CASSLSSMNTEAFF